This T cell receptor (beta chain) was observed in a study of shared clonotypes between healthy human individuals (dated by TCRdb to 2018 to 2020). In the study overall: A couple of women and a few men aged 18 to 49 years were included in the cohort. To estimate repertoire size and how much clonotype sharing occurs between individuals, the study deeply sequenced the blood TCR repertoires of five or six healthy adults. Libraries were prepared and TCR repertoires were sequenced by different laboratories using diverse techniques, in order to increase sequencing depth and limit assay-specific biases. Between about 0.85 and 9.5 billion PBMCs per donor were obtained by leukapheresis.

The donors were healthy, HIV-negative adults who had no recently reported acute infections or vaccinations. Every donor was a Caucasian adult residing in Nashville, Tennessee, USA. For unsorted samples, some 87 million PBMCs were counted, and genomic DNA was extracted using the QIAamp DNA Blood Mini kit. Blood was obtained by leukapheresis, after which PBMCs were separated by Ficoll-Histopaque density gradient centrifugation and cryopreserved in liquid nitrogen vapor phase. TCR CDR3 regions were amplified from genomic DNA by multiplex PCR using the deep immunoSEQ assay. Extracted genomic DNA from each cell subset was spread evenly across all wells of several immunoSEQ 96-well plates, with each plate serving as a replicate. For unsorted PBMC, 250 to 350 ng of genomic DNA, equivalent to around 30,000 T cell genomes, went into each replicate PCR. Ten immunoSEQ deep assay plates were used to sequence the unsorted PBMC genomic DNA. Purified libraries were quantified with a Qubit 3.0 fluorometer, sized on a Bioanalyzer 2100, and re-quantified with the KAPA Library Quantification kit. A separate single-read 150-cycle Illumina NextSeq 550 flow cell was used to sequence each immunoSEQ 96-well plate. The authors' pipeline ran thus. Because the immunoSEQ output held only junctional sequences and lacked quality scores, the filtering could not match the filtering applied to full-length reads. Sequences were annotated with PyIR, a Python wrapper for IgBLAST v1.9, and V/J genes and CDR3 were assigned using IMGT germline references. Reads with weak V/J assignments (E-value above 1e-6), missing CDR3, stop codons, out-of-frame junctions, or ambiguous translated residues were removed. V3J clonotypes were defined as sequences sharing an identical inferred V gene, J gene, and CDR3 amino acid sequence. Percentage overlap between repertoires was calculated by dividing the number of shared unique clonotypes by the size of the smaller repertoire. Repertoire richness was assessed with RTK rarefaction, the Chao1 estimator, and Recon v2.1 estimates of unobserved clonotypes. What TCRdb holds here is the immuneACCESS table cut down to in-frame rearrangements. Part of the clones is not present; checked against another copy, under half of the missing clones reflect an unresolved V gene, and the others are unexplained. V, J and clone size derive from that table, while D and trimming were established from the DNA sequence. A total of hundreds of thousands of clones appear in this sample, 70% to 80% of them only once. Of the sample, around 12% falls within the top ten clones.

The germline V gene (reference sequence) provides CDR1 LNHDA and CDR2 SQIVND. The CDR3, cysteine through phenylalanine, is 13 amino acids long. Only the CDR3 DNA is retained, 39 bases long and in frame from the first base. Trimming takes 4 bases from V and 8 bases from J, and the germline ends sit 12 bases apart. Overall study outcomes, separate from this receptor: The genetic and exposure-history diversity represented was limited by the small number of donors. Pairwise subsampling indicated that sequencing depth was expected to affect the degree of clonotype sharing among donors. Sampling was restricted to blood, and TCR repertoires in tissue are likely to differ from TCR repertoires in blood.

Regarding this clone: It has no known antigen specificity. No base-level quality is on record; no much larger clone is a single base apart.

Material for sequencing was PBMCs. The receptor chain draws on TRBV19 and TRBJ2-1, and the D gene may be TRBD2, 5 bases matching. The source is a woman between 40 and 50 years old in good health. Some clones in this sample may be carry-over from other donors' samples. The DNA reads TGTGCCAGTAGTACAACTAGATTGGATGAGCAGTTCTTC. This encodes CASSTTRLDEQFF.